Many counts were recorded for the clone carrying this TCR beta chain. The antigen is undetermined. Germline V gene lookup returns CDR1 MNHEY and CDR2 SMNVEV (reference sequence). The V end was cut by 5 bases, the J end by 1 base, with 14 bases between. CDR3 length: 15 amino acids. The data were taken from a study of T cells in Graves' hyperthyroidism and ophthalmopathy. Points from the study as a whole: Model output signaled ophthalmopathy a median roughly 6 months ahead of onset. The blood repertoire included most of the expanded thyroid clonotypes above 0.001.

Patients with uncontrolled infections, other autoimmune diseases, pregnancy or lactation were excluded. Every diagnosis used clinical symptoms, serum thyroxine and TRAb, thyroid ultrasound and orbital computed tomography. Amplification of TCR beta CDR3 regions was performed using RNA transcripts as template. TCR CDR3 regions were first amplified by RT-PCR with HTBI primers. TCRdb reanalysed the multiplex PCR reads using MiXCR and keeps one entry per CDR3 protein. The data contain 450,000 to 700,000 distinct CDR3 sequences, about 43% of them singletons. The TCR sequence derives from an adult woman with Graves' disease, either hyperthyroidism or ophthalmopathy (not recorded which). The sample taken for sequencing was peripheral blood or thyroid tissue (not recorded which). The chain recombines TRBV27 with TRBJ1-2; TRBD1 is a possible D gene (6 bases). CDR3 nucleotides: TGTGCCAGCAGTCCCTGGACAGATCTTAACTATGGCTACACCTTC. Its protein product is CASSPWTDLNYGYTF.